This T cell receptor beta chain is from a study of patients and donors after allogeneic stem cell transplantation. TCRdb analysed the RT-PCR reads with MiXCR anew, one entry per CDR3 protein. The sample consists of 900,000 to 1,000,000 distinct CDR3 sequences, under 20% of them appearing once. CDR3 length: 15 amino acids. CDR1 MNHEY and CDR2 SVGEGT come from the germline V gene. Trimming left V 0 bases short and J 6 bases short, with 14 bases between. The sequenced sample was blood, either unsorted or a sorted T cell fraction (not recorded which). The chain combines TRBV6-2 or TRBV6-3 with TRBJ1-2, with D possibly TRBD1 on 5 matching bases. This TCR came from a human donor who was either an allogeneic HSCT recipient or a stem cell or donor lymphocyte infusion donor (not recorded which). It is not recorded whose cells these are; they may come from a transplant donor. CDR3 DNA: TGTGCCAGCAGTTACTCCCCGCGGGGCGGGGATGGCTACACCTTC. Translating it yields CASSYSPRGGDGYTF.